This note documents a single T cell receptor (beta chain) sequence. Reverse transcription of roughly 0.5 to 1 ug RNA was carried out with random hexamers. The authors amplified TCR beta CDR3 across 54 Vbeta and 13 Jbeta using immunoSEQ multiplex PCR. Each CDR3 protein is one row after TCRdb ran MiXCR on the immunoSEQ multiplex PCR reads. This sample has some 170,000 distinct CDR3 sequences, with 85% to 95% found just once. The data stem from a study of CD8 T cells in Susac syndrome. The sequenced material came from CD4+ T cells from PBMCs. The sequence derives from a human donor in good health.

CDR3 in amino acids: CASSRGQGGPQLATQYF. The CDR3 DNA reads TGTGCCAGCAGCCGGGGACAGGGGGGCCCACAGTTGGCGACCCAGTACTTC. This chain connects TRBV7-2 to TRBJ2-5, with TRBD1 matching 11 bases. V lost 5 bases to trimming and J lost 7 bases; unmatched junction nucleotides: 15. This CDR3 has 17 residues. Looked up from germline, CDR1 is SGHTA and CDR2 is FQGNSA.